The T cell receptor beta chain described here comes from a study of CD8 T cells in ankylosing spondylitis. Construction of TCR beta libraries was performed using quantitative 5'-RACE with molecular barcodes. One entry per CDR3 protein results from TCRdb running MiXCR on the 5' RACE reads. This sample yields around 150,000 distinct CDR3 sequences, of which 6% to 8% are seen a single time; around 12% belongs to the top ten. The germline V gene has CDR1 SEHNR and CDR2 FQNEAQ (reference sequence). The CDR3 runs to 16 residues. Trimming removed 0 bases at V and 3 bases at J, with 14 bases between. The clonotype originates from a female donor with ankylosing spondylitis or in good health (not recorded which). Specimen: blood, either unsorted or a sorted T cell fraction (not recorded which). V and J are TRBV7-9 and TRBJ1-2; possible D gene TRBD1, 5 bases. The CDR3 DNA is TGTGCCAGCAGCTTAGCCCCCTTCCCGGGGGACTATGGCTACACCTTC. It translates to CASSLAPFPGDYGYTF.